The 29 T cell receptor beta chains presented below share a single source sample, sequenced in a study of T cell changes during pregnancy in multiple sclerosis. Clones were sequenced by immunoSEQ multiplex PCR, and TCRdb holds only the in-frame ones, with some missing. The table lists roughly 110,000 clones, about nine tenths of them singletons, with more than 0.65% in the top ten. This specimen was peripheral blood, taken in the third trimester of pregnancy. The receptors stem from a female donor in good health, enrolled as a control in a pregnancy study.

This chain links TRBV5-6 with TRBJ2-5; 8 bases line up with TRBD2. Germline CDR1 reads SGHDT; CDR2 reads YYEEEE. This CDR3 is built from 16 residues. V lost 0 bases, J lost 2 bases, and 6 bases stayed unmatched. The CDR3 nucleotides read TGTGCCAGCAGCTTGGAGCGGGGGCGACATCAAGAGACCCAGTACTTC. It encodes CASSLERGRHQETQYF.

This clone was recorded once. V is TRBV5-1 and J is TRBJ1-1, with D possibly matching TRBD1 (5 bases). Trimming removed 2 bases from V and 1 base from J, with 9 bases in between. CDR1 SGHRS and CDR2 YFSETQ come from the germline V gene. There are 14 residues in the CDR3. CDR3 residues: CASSFGGENTEAFF. As DNA, the CDR3 is TGCGCCAGCAGCTTTGGAGGGGAGAACACTGAAGCTTTCTTT.

This chain connects TRBV19 to TRBJ1-4; D gene uncertain. The V end was cut by 6 bases, the J end by 0 bases, with 26 bases between. CDR1 LNHDA and CDR2 SQIVND come from the germline V gene (reference sequence). The CDR3 is 20 residues long. CDR3 nucleotides: TGTGCCAGTAGCGGATTCCACCTCGTCCGGGGTTCCTCAACTAATGAAAAACTGTTTTTT. It is translated as CASSGFHLVRGSSTNEKLFF.

This rearrangement joins TRBV6-6 to TRBJ1-1; possible D gene TRBD1, 5 bases. The V gene lost 7 bases and the J gene lost 5 bases, with 5 bases spanning the gap. Germline CDR1 is MNHNY and CDR2 is SVGAGI (reference sequence). This CDR3 contains 10 residues. The DNA of the CDR3 is TGTGCCAGCAAGGGGACTGAAGCTTTCTTT. It yields the protein CASKGTEAFF.

The chain employs TRBV6-1 and TRBJ1-1, with 8 bases aligning to TRBD1. CDR3 length equals 13 residues. Germline assignment: CDR1 MNHNS and CDR2 SASEGT. V lost 0 bases and J lost 9; bases outside the gene matches: 3. The CDR3, as DNA: TGTGCCAGCAGTGAAGCCAGGGGGCAAAAAGCTTTCTTT. Translation gives CASSEARGQKAFF.

This clone was seen only once. The gene calls are TRBV6-1 and TRBJ1-2; D possibly corresponds to TRBD1 (5 bases). V lost 3 bases to trimming and J lost 4 bases, with 9 bases between them. This CDR3 has 13 residues. Germline CDR1 and CDR2: MNHNS and SASEGT. This chain's CDR3 is CASSEGRGYGYTF. CDR3 sequence (DNA): TGTGCCAGCAGTGAGGGGAGGGGCTATGGCTACACCTTC.

The chain recombines TRBV7-2 with TRBJ1-1; D not resolved. Trimming pared 5 bases from V and 4 bases from J, leaving 8 bases between. The CDR3 totals 12 residues. From germline, CDR1 is SGHTA and CDR2 FQGNSA. The CDR3: CASSGRATEAFF. Here the CDR3 DNA reads TGTGCCAGCAGCGGGCGGGCCACTGAAGCTTTCTTT.

The chain joins TRBV30 to TRBJ2-7; perhaps TRBD2 as D (6 bases). Trimming cost V 7 bases and J 3 bases, with 13 bases left between them. The CDR3 sequence is 12 residues long. Germline assignment: CDR1 GTSNPN and CDR2 SVGIG (reference sequence). In DNA form, the CDR3 reads TGTGCCTCAGTAACGGGGGTCTACGAGCAGTACTTC. Protein: CASVTGVYEQYF. The entire variable domain, with the rest obtained from reference TRBV30 and TRBJ2-7, is as follows: SQTIHQWPATLVQPVGSPLSLECTVEGTSNPNLYWYRQAAGRGLQLLFYSVGIGQISSEVPQNLSASRPQDRQFILSSKKLLLSDSGFYLCASVTGVYEQYFGPGTRLTVT.

With regard to this clone: A read error may produce the germline difference seen at one junction end. This chain uses TRBV7-2 with TRBJ2-1; TRBD1 agrees at 10 bases. The CDR3 totals 12 residues. Per germline, CDR1 SGHTA and CDR2 FQGNSA. The CDR3 sequence is CASSRAGDRGVF. CDR3 coding DNA: TGTGCCAGCAGCCGCGCGGGGGACAGGGGCGTCTTC.

V usage is TRBV27 and J usage is TRBJ2-7; TRBD1 aligns across 9 bases. This CDR3 contains 13 residues. Looked up from germline, CDR1 is MNHEY and CDR2 is SMNVEV (reference sequence). V dropped 5 bases and J dropped 4; count of bases not matched to a gene: 3. The CDR3 nucleotides are TGTGCCAGCAGTACAGGGGGCGGGTACGAGCAGTACTTC. Protein product: CASSTGGGYEQYF.

J is TRBJ2-3 and V is TRBV5-1, with 10 bases matching TRBD2. Trimming took 7 bases from V and 2 from J; bases not matched to a gene: 10. CDR3 length: 16 residues. The germline CDR1 and CDR2 sequences are SGHRS and YFSETQ. CDR3 bases: TGCGCCAGCGCAGCGGAGCGGGGGGGGAACACAGATACGCAGTATTTT. Its translation: CASAAERGGNTDTQYF.

The V call is TRBV4-3, the J call TRBJ1-2, with D hard to call. The CDR3 contains 16 residues. Per the germline V gene, CDR1 is LGHNA and CDR2 is YSLEER. V shed 0 bases and J shed 8 bases, with 19 bases lying between them. CDR3 region: CASSQDLSGIAEGYTF. The DNA for the CDR3 is TGCGCCAGCAGCCAAGATCTGAGCGGGATAGCAGAAGGCTACACCTTC.

J is TRBJ1-3 and V is TRBV2; no reliable D call. The CDR3 consists of 16 residues. CDR1 is SNHLY and CDR2 is FYNNEI in the germline V gene. The V end lost 7 bases, the J end lost 0 bases, and 16 bases lay between the germline ends. The CDR3 is CASIPAPGNSGNTIYF. CDR3 nucleotides: TGTGCCAGCATCCCGGCCCCGGGGAACTCTGGAAACACCATATATTTT.

The chain links TRBV12-5 to TRBJ1-1, with TRBD1 as a possible D gene (6 bases). The CDR3 runs 15 residues. CDR1 is LGHNT and CDR2 is FRNRAP in the germline V gene. V was cut by 6 bases and J by 5 bases, with 19 bases left in between. CDR3 region: CASGPWTVGDTEAFF. CDR3 nucleotides: TGTGCTAGTGGCCCCTGGACAGTCGGGGATACTGAAGCTTTCTTT.

Only one count was recorded for this clone. The chain joins TRBV19 to TRBJ1-1; TRBD1 is a possible D gene (6 bases). Trimming removed 5 bases at V and 1 base at J, with 8 bases between. Germline CDR1 and CDR2: LNHDA and SQIVND (reference sequence). The CDR3 runs 13 residues. In DNA, the CDR3 is TGTGCCAGTAGTGAGACAGGGAACACTGAAGCTTTCTTT. It translates to CASSETGNTEAFF. The variable domain in full, completed from reference TRBV19 and TRBJ1-1, reads DGGITQSPKYLFRKEGQNVTLSCEQNLNHDAMYWYRQDPGQGLRLIYYSQIVNDFQKGDIAEGYSVSREKKESFPLTVTSAQKNPTAFYLCASSETGNTEAFFGQGTRLTVV.

The chain recombines TRBV6-1 with TRBJ2-2; D call uncertain. V was pared by 3 bases and J by 4 bases, with 9 bases between. CDR3 size: 14 residues. Germline-derived CDR1 and CDR2 are MNHNS and SASEGT. The CDR3 sequence: CASSEMLGTGELFF. The CDR3 coding sequence is TGTGCCAGCAGTGAGATGCTAGGCACCGGGGAGCTGTTTTTT.

The V gene is TRBV7-2, the J gene TRBJ1-1; 11 bases are shared with TRBD1. This CDR3 has 16 amino acids. V lost 5 bases, J lost 5 bases, and 10 bases stayed unmatched. The germline V gene has CDR1 SGHTA and CDR2 FQGNSA. The CDR3 reads CASSLGPGTGGTEAFF. CDR3 DNA sequence: TGTGCCAGCAGCCTAGGACCCGGGACAGGGGGGACTGAAGCTTTCTTT.

V is TRBV6-5 and J is TRBJ2-1; 11 bases fit TRBD1. The ends lost 2 bases at V and 7 bases at J; junction bases unmatched: 4. There are 15 residues in the CDR3. Germline CDR1 MNHEY, CDR2 SVGAGI. CDR3 sequence (DNA): TGTGCCAGCAGTTACGGGACAGGGGGTGTAAATGAGCAGTTCTTC. Translated, it gives CASSYGTGGVNEQFF.

This chain joins TRBV4-1 and TRBJ1-5; no definite D call. Germline V CDR1 and CDR2: MGHRA, YSYEKL. The CDR3 extends over 16 amino acids. V lost 0 bases and J lost 5, with 14 bases in between. The chain's CDR3 is CASSQESHPTDQPQHF. DNA for the CDR3: TGCGCCAGCAGCCAAGAATCCCACCCCACAGATCAGCCCCAGCATTTT.

This chain connects TRBV27 to TRBJ1-1; D is perhaps TRBD1 (6 bases). CDR1 and CDR2 (germline): MNHEY, SMNVEV (reference sequence). The germline V and J ends were trimmed by 9 bases and 5 bases, with 16 bases remaining between them. The CDR3 covers 13 residues. The CDR3 region is CASRGGWGTEAFF. The CDR3 DNA reads as TGTGCCAGTAGGGGGGGCTGGGGGACTGAAGCTTTCTTT.

V gene TRBV5-4 combines with J gene TRBJ1-1, with D perhaps TRBD1 (6 bases). Trimming pared 5 bases from V and 4 bases from J, leaving 15 bases between. The CDR3 has 14 amino acids. Germline V gene data show CDR1 as SGHNT and CDR2 as YYREEE (reference sequence). As DNA, the CDR3 is TGTGCCAGCAGGGTTACAGGGATGGGCACTGAAGCTTTCTTT. It is translated as CASRVTGMGTEAFF.

The rearrangement joins TRBV6-5 to TRBJ2-3, with D tentatively TRBD2 (7 bases). V was pared by 7 bases and J by 6 bases, with 20 bases between. The CDR3 runs 15 residues. From germline, CDR1 is MNHEY and CDR2 SVGAGI. This chain's CDR3 is CASTRGAHSGDTQYF. In DNA form, the CDR3 reads TGTGCCAGCACCCGGGGGGCCCACTCGGGGGATACGCAGTATTTT.

The chain joins TRBV5-8 to TRBJ1-5, with 9 bases lining up with TRBD1. Per germline, CDR1 SGHTS and CDR2 YDEGEE. The CDR3 covers 15 residues. V lost 4 bases to trimming and J lost 7 bases; unmatched junction nucleotides: 9. CDR3 region: CASSRRGQGNQPQHF. CDR3 nucleotide sequence: TGTGCCAGCAGCCGCCGGGGACAGGGAAACCAGCCCCAGCATTTT.

The V call is TRBV5-5, the J call TRBJ2-6, with D possibly matching TRBD2 (6 bases). V was clipped by 1 base and J by 0 bases, with 8 bases between them. The CDR3 sequence is 16 residues long. Germline CDR1 and CDR2: SGHKS and YYEKEE (reference sequence). CDR3 amino acids: CASSLRGGSGANVLTF. The CDR3 DNA reads TGTGCCAGCAGCTTGAGGGGAGGCTCTGGGGCCAACGTCCTGACTTTC.

The table lists this clone with a count of one. The V gene is TRBV19, the J gene TRBJ2-6; D perhaps matches TRBD1 (6 bases). V was pared by 5 bases and J by 8 bases, with 22 bases between. The V gene's germline CDR1 is LNHDA and CDR2 SQIVND (reference sequence). The CDR3 runs 17 residues. DNA of the CDR3: TGTGCCAGTAGTTCAAAGCTAACAGGGATCCGTACCAACGTCCTGACTTTC. This gives the protein CASSSKLTGIRTNVLTF.

A few counts support this clone. This chain joins TRBV30 and TRBJ1-1, with 7 bases lining up with TRBD1. The V gene end was trimmed by 3 bases and the J gene end by 4 bases; junction bases not matched to a gene: 5. CDR3 length: 13 residues. Germline V lookup: CDR1 GTSNPN, CDR2 SVGIG (reference sequence). The CDR3, as DNA: TGTGCCTGGAGAGTAGGGACAGCCACTGAAGCTTTCTTT. As protein: CAWRVGTATEAFF.

The chain uses TRBV18 and TRBJ2-7; no definite D call. Trimming left V 0 bases short and J 4 bases short, with 7 bases between. This CDR3 contains 13 residues. CDR1 and CDR2 from the germline V gene are KGHSH and LQKENI. In DNA form, the CDR3 reads TGTGCCAGCTCACCACCCGGGTGGTACGAGCAGTACTTC. Its translation is CASSPPGWYEQYF.

The V call is TRBV7-8, the J call TRBJ2-7; D is ambiguous. V was trimmed by 1 base and J by 3 bases, leaving 4 bases between them. CDR1 SGHVS and CDR2 FQNEAQ come from the germline V gene. The CDR3 covers 12 residues. The CDR3 region is CASSLVSYEQYF. The CDR3 DNA sequence: TGTGCCAGCAGCTTAGTCAGCTACGAGCAGTACTTC.

This clone appeared a single time. The rearrangement links TRBV5-1 to TRBJ2-1; 11 bases align to TRBD2. In germline, CDR1 is SGHRS, CDR2 YFSETQ. This CDR3 region has 15 residues. The ends lost 2 bases at V and 8 bases at J; junction bases unmatched: 6. CDR3 coding DNA: TGCGCCAGCAGCTTCATGCTAGCGGGGGGCCATGAGCAGTTCTTC. Amino acids: CASSFMLAGGHEQFF.